This T cell receptor (beta chain) originates from a study of breast tumors, draining lymph nodes, adjacent tissues. Study-wide findings and caveats: Data only fit, rather than demonstrated, lymph node origin of most tumor T cells. Tumor and nontumor repertoires were significantly more similar in luminal-like than in basal-like breast cancer.

TCRdb fed the multiplex PCR reads into MiXCR, producing one record per CDR3 protein. The repertoire holds over 70,000 distinct CDR3 sequences, with approximately 28% as singletons. The sample holds many counts of this clonotype. Antigen: not known. Germline V gene data show CDR1 as GTSNPN and CDR2 as SVGIG (reference sequence). The CDR3 spans 12 residues. V was clipped by 5 bases and J by 3 bases; unmatched bases: 2. Axillary draining lymph nodes of breast cancer patients supplied the node samples. The chain combines TRBV30 with TRBJ2-7; 9 bases align to TRBD1. This clonotype was sampled from a female donor with breast cancer. Some clones in this sample may be carry-over from other donors' samples. Sequenced material: axillary lymph node tissue. The CDR3 DNA reads as TGTGCCTGGTCGGGACAGGGCTACGAGCAGTACTTC. Its protein is CAWSGQGYEQYF.